This TCR beta chain was found in a study of shared clonotypes between healthy human individuals. Repertoires were generated with immunoSEQ multiplex PCR, while TCRdb's copy carries only in-frame clones and drops some. The sample comprises 2,500,000 or so clones, approximately 92% of which are singletons, and over 0.12% rests with the top ten. Trimming took 1 base from V and 3 from J, leaving 10 bases between them. This CDR3 comprises 15 residues. Germline V CDR1 and CDR2: SEHNR, FQNEAQ (reference sequence). The chain has TRBV7-9 and TRBJ1-5, with D possibly TRBD1 on 5 matching bases. This receptor was identified in a man aged 18 to 35 in good health. The specimen sequenced was naive CD4+ T cells sorted from blood. The subset here: CD45RA+ positively selected. The chain's CDR3 is CASSLDGGDNQPQHF. The CDR3 DNA reads as TGTGCCAGCAGCTTAGATGGGGGTGACAATCAGCCCCAGCATTTT.